One sample yielded the 21 T cell receptor beta chains listed below, sequenced in a study of CD8+ T cells in alopecia areata. Investigators isolated RNA and reverse transcribed it into cDNA to act as the sequencing template. The table came from immunoSEQ multiplex PCR; TCRdb's copy has only in-frame clones and leaves some out. The repertoire holds more than 11,000 clones, with roughly three fifths as singletons. CD4+ cells from four to six patients underwent sorting into CD25+CD127- cells. The sequenced sample consisted of CD4+ Tregs sorted from blood. These receptors all stem from a human donor with alopecia areata.

The chain couples TRBV7-3 to TRBJ1-2; TRBD1 matches 7 bases. CDR3 length equals 16 residues. The trim removed 4 bases at V and 6 bases at J, leaving 14 bases unmatched. Looked up from germline, CDR1 is SGHTA and CDR2 is FQGTGA. This CDR3 is CASSSGQSLLANGYTF. The CDR3 nucleotides read TGTGCCAGCAGCTCGGGACAGTCCCTCTTGGCTAATGGCTACACCTTC.

The rearrangement uses TRBV6-5 and TRBJ1-3, with D unclear. Germline loops: CDR1 MNHEY, CDR2 SVGAGI. The CDR3 covers 14 residues. With 6 bases removed from V and 0 bases from J, the gap between germline ends came to 9 bases. CDR3 sequence: CASRISNSGNTIYF. In nucleotides, the CDR3 is TGTGCCAGCAGGATATCAAACTCTGGAAACACCATATATTTT.

A few counts support this clone. The chain carries TRBV6-6 and TRBJ2-7; D is ambiguous. Trimming removed 0 bases from V and 3 bases from J, with 12 bases in between. CDR1 is MNHNY and CDR2 is SVGAGI in the germline V gene (reference sequence). The CDR3 contains 15 residues. The chain's CDR3 is CASSYSGSSVYEQYF. The CDR3 DNA is TGTGCCAGCAGTTACTCAGGGTCTTCCGTCTACGAGCAGTACTTC.

The chain recombines TRBV28 with TRBJ1-5; 8 nucleotides line up with TRBD1. This CDR3 is 14 amino acids long. With 5 bases clipped from V and 7 bases from J, the junction kept 7 bases outside the gene matches. From germline, CDR1 is MDHEN and CDR2 SYDVKM. CDR3 region: CASSDPGGWQPQHF. The CDR3, as DNA: TGTGCCAGCAGTGACCCAGGGGGCTGGCAGCCCCAGCATTTT.

This chain joins TRBV19 and TRBJ2-7; D ambiguous. Trimming stripped 2 bases from V and 1 base from J, with 15 bases between. The germline CDR1 and CDR2 sequences are LNHDA and SQIVND (reference sequence). This CDR3 is 16 amino acids long. The CDR3 here is CASSISGPIVSYEQYF. Written as DNA, the CDR3 is TGTGCCAGTAGTATAAGTGGACCGATCGTATCCTACGAGCAGTACTTC.

This clone is large within its sample. The V gene is TRBV7-3, the J gene TRBJ2-3; D is possibly TRBD2 (6 bases). This CDR3 is built from 13 residues. Looked up from germline, CDR1 is SGHTA and CDR2 is FQGTGA. Trimming shortened V by 8 bases and J by 1 base, and 10 bases separated the two germline ends. The CDR3 DNA reads TGTGCCAGCGGCTCGGGGGGCACAGATACGCAGTATTTT. This encodes CASGSGGTDTQYF.

The chain recombines TRBV5-1 with TRBJ2-1, with 10 bases lining up with TRBD2. The V and J ends lost 1 base and 8 bases, in that order; junction bases with no gene match: 3. The CDR3 extends over 14 amino acids. From germline, CDR1 is SGHRS and CDR2 YFSETQ. The CDR3 sequence is CASSLIAGGHEQFF. CDR3 coding DNA: TGCGCCAGCAGCTTGATAGCGGGAGGCCATGAGCAGTTCTTC.

This clone was seen a few times. The chain is built from TRBV19 and TRBJ1-5, with 8 positions matching TRBD1. The germline CDR1 and CDR2 sequences are LNHDA and SQIVND (reference sequence). Trimming took 6 bases from V and 3 from J; bases not matched to a gene: 7. This CDR3 is 15 amino acids long. CDR3 sequence (DNA): TGTGCCAGTAGACCCAGGGGGCCCCTCAATCAGCCCCAGCATTTT. Its protein product is CASRPRGPLNQPQHF.

V is TRBV5-1 and J is TRBJ2-7, with a weak D call TRBD1 (6 bases). Germline V gene data show CDR1 as SGHRS and CDR2 as YFSETQ. V was pared by 4 bases and J by 4 bases, with 9 bases between. CDR3 length: 12 amino acids. The CDR3 region is CASSTDSYEQYF. The DNA of the CDR3 is TGCGCCAGCAGCACGGACAGTTACGAGCAGTACTTC. Complete variable domain (other parts from reference TRBV5-1 and TRBJ2-7): KAGVTQTPRYLIKTRGQQVTLSCSPISGHRSVSWYQQTPGQGLQFLFEYFSETQRNKGNFPGRFSGRQFSNSRSEMNVSTLELGDSALYLCASSTDSYEQYFGPGTRLTVT.

The chain employs TRBV20-1 and TRBJ2-1; D is ambiguous. CDR3 length: 11 residues. Germline V CDR1 and CDR2: DFQATT, SNEGSKA (reference sequence). Trimming pared 0 bases from V and 9 bases from J, leaving 6 bases between. This CDR3 reads CSARDLGEQFF. As DNA, the CDR3 is TGCAGTGCTAGAGATCTGGGTGAGCAGTTCTTC.

The chain links TRBV27 to TRBJ1-2, with D unclear. CDR3 length: 12 amino acids. Germline lookup yields CDR1 MNHEY and CDR2 SMNVEV (reference sequence). The V gene lost 0 bases and the J gene lost 4 bases, with 3 bases spanning the gap. The CDR3 region is CASSLSGYGYTF. CDR3 DNA: TGTGCCAGCAGTTTATCAGGCTATGGCTACACCTTC.

This clone was detected once. The chain carries TRBV7-8 and TRBJ2-2; weak D call: TRBD1 (6 bases). V lost 5 bases, J lost 3 bases, and 16 bases lay in between. CDR3 length equals 16 residues. Germline V gene sequence: CDR1 SGHVS, CDR2 FQNEAQ. The DNA for the CDR3 is TGTGCCAGCAGCCCAATAACAGGGATGTACACCGGGGAGCTGTTTTTT. Residues: CASSPITGMYTGELFF. Full variable domain (rest looked up from reference TRBV7-8 and TRBJ2-2): GAGVSQSPRYKVAKRGQDVALRCDPISGHVSLFWYQQALGQGPEFLTYFQNEAQLDKSGLPSDRFFAERPEGSVSTLKIQRTQQEDSAVYLCASSPITGMYTGELFFGEGSRLTVL.

The chain combines TRBV6-5 with TRBJ2-2; 7 bases match TRBD1. Germline V gives CDR1 MNHEY, CDR2 SVGAGI. Trimming took 4 bases from V and 6 from J; bases not matched to a gene: 5. CDR3 length: 14 residues. The CDR3 region has the DNA TGTGCCAGCAGTTCTTACAGGGGTTCCGGGGAGCTGTTTTTT. This gives the protein CASSSYRGSGELFF.

This chain links TRBV25-1 with TRBJ2-5; 7 nucleotides align to TRBD1. The better agreement between TRBJ2-7 and the DNA end casts doubt on the J call. Germline V gene data show CDR1 as MGHDK and CDR2 as SYGVNS. This CDR3 has 12 amino acids. This CDR3 reads CASSRGLYEQYF. The CDR3 DNA reads TGTGCCAGCAGCAGGGGGTTGTACGAGCAGTACTTC.

This clone appeared once. The chain couples TRBV4-1 to TRBJ1-3; TRBD1 is a possible D gene (5 bases). Germline loops: CDR1 MGHRA, CDR2 YSYEKL. The CDR3 has 14 amino acids. V lost 6 bases to trimming and J lost 0 bases, with 9 bases between them. The CDR3 DNA sequence: TGCGCCAGCAGTTATGACAGCTCTGGAAACACCATATATTTT. This encodes CASSYDSSGNTIYF.

The chain has TRBV19 and TRBJ1-4; TRBD1 might be the D (6 bases). Between the trimmed V and J ends, which lost 7 bases and 5 bases, there was a span of 14 bases. CDR1 LNHDA and CDR2 SQIVND come from the germline V gene (reference sequence). The CDR3 covers 14 residues. The CDR3 sequence is CASTARDINEKLFF. As DNA, the CDR3 is TGTGCCAGTACCGCGCGGGACATAAATGAAAAACTGTTTTTT.

The chain combines TRBV5-1 with TRBJ2-5; 8 nucleotides align to TRBD2. The ends lost 4 bases at V and 1 base at J; junction bases unmatched: 3. There are 14 residues in the CDR3. The germline CDR1 and CDR2 sequences are SGHRS and YFSETQ. In DNA, the CDR3 is TGCGCCAGCAGCCCGGGAGGGCCCCAAGAGACCCAGTACTTC. Translated, it gives CASSPGGPQETQYF.

The chain uses TRBV5-1 and TRBJ1-2; 7 bases line up with TRBD1. Germline V lookup: CDR1 SGHRS, CDR2 YFSETQ. The CDR3 contains 14 residues. Trimming removed 0 bases from V and 1 base from J; junction bases left unmatched: 0. DNA of the CDR3: TGCGCCAGCAGCTTGGGACAGGGTAACTATGGCTACACCTTC. Translation gives CASSLGQGNYGYTF.

The genes are TRBV27 and TRBJ2-7; 8 bases line up with TRBD2. Trimming removed 3 bases from V and 0 bases from J; junction bases left unmatched: 4. CDR3 length equals 15 residues. Germline CDR1 reads MNHEY; CDR2 reads SMNVEV (reference sequence). CDR3 residues: CASSFTAGGSYEQYF. The DNA of the CDR3 is TGTGCCAGCAGTTTTACGGCGGGAGGCTCCTACGAGCAGTACTTC.

The rearrangement links TRBV6-5 to TRBJ1-2; D is perhaps TRBD1 (5 bases). V dropped 6 bases and J dropped 8 bases, with 16 bases sitting between them. Germline loops: CDR1 MNHEY, CDR2 SVGAGI. This CDR3 is 13 amino acids long. The CDR3 sequence is CASSRRPGTGYTF. Written as DNA, the CDR3 is TGTGCCAGCAGCCGCCGGCCTGGGACCGGCTACACCTTC.

V gene TRBV6-1 combines with J gene TRBJ1-2; D remains unclear. Germline lookup yields CDR1 MNHNS and CDR2 SASEGT. The V end was cut by 0 bases, the J end by 4 bases, with 6 bases between. The CDR3 has 13 residues. The CDR3 nucleotides read TGTGCCAGCAGTGAAGCCCCTAGCTATGGCTACACCTTC. Translating gives CASSEAPSYGYTF.